The rows below give T cell receptor beta chains drawn from one sample of a study of T-cell memory formation after mild COVID-19. TCRdb used MiXCR to reprocess the 5' RACE reads, holding one entry per CDR3 protein. This repertoire shows 150,000 to 200,000 distinct CDR3 sequences, 9.5% to 13% found once; its top ten account for about 3.5%. Sequencing input: PBMCs or a T cell subset sorted from them (not recorded which). These receptor sequences come from a man in his late teens or twenties who had mild COVID-19 (a few samples of this study predate the infection). Cell type and time point are not known. Each CDR3 is given with its conserved first and last residue.

CDR3 protein: CASSYRGGRNEQFF
V gene: TRBV6-5
J gene: TRBJ2-1
CDR3 length: 14

CDR3 protein: CASSQGWTGGTEAFF
V gene: TRBV4-3
J gene: TRBJ1-1
CDR3 length: 15

CDR3 protein: CASSTDRTSTDTQYF
V gene: TRBV19
J gene: TRBJ2-3
CDR3 length: 15

CDR3 protein: CASSLGNGLYGYTF
V gene: TRBV12-3/TRBV12-4
J gene: TRBJ1-2
CDR3 length: 14

CDR3 protein: CASSLTGGIWETQYF
V gene: TRBV7-2
J gene: TRBJ2-5
CDR3 length: 15

CDR3 protein: CASARDRGTDTQYF
V gene: TRBV11-2
J gene: TRBJ2-3
CDR3 length: 14

CDR3 protein: CASSRTLSSYEQYF
V gene: TRBV5-1
J gene: TRBJ2-7
CDR3 length: 14

CDR3 protein: CSAETGGDGYTF
V gene: TRBV29-1
J gene: TRBJ1-2
CDR3 length: 12

CDR3 protein: CASAKSGANVLTF
V gene: TRBV4-1
J gene: TRBJ2-6
CDR3 length: 13

CDR3 protein: CASSWRALNTEAFF
V gene: TRBV7-2
J gene: TRBJ1-1
CDR3 length: 14

CDR3 protein: CASSSQGYEQYF
V gene: TRBV7-2
J gene: TRBJ2-7
CDR3 length: 12

CDR3 protein: CASSPTGRSGELFF
V gene: TRBV11-3
J gene: TRBJ2-2
CDR3 length: 14

CDR3 protein: CASSQRASNTGELFF
V gene: TRBV4-2
J gene: TRBJ2-2
CDR3 length: 15

CDR3 protein: CASSQDGTPPKQFF
V gene: TRBV4-2
J gene: TRBJ2-1
CDR3 length: 14

CDR3 protein: CASSLDDGYGYTF
V gene: TRBV7-9
J gene: TRBJ1-2
CDR3 length: 13

CDR3 protein: CASSRLGTGGGSYNEQFF
V gene: TRBV4-3
J gene: TRBJ2-1
CDR3 length: 18

CDR3 protein: CASTVVGGELFF
V gene: TRBV5-8
J gene: TRBJ2-2
CDR3 length: 12

CDR3 protein: CSGAESSTDTQYF
V gene: TRBV20-1
J gene: TRBJ2-3
CDR3 length: 13

CDR3 protein: CSARAHIQGARETQYF
V gene: TRBV20-1
J gene: TRBJ2-5
CDR3 length: 16

CDR3 protein: CASSFVGAGEKLFF
V gene: TRBV27
J gene: TRBJ1-4
CDR3 length: 14

CDR3 protein: CSAPTRGEQYF
V gene: TRBV20-1
J gene: TRBJ2-7
CDR3 length: 11

CDR3 protein: CASSYSTGYYNEQFF
V gene: TRBV6-5
J gene: TRBJ2-1
CDR3 length: 15

CDR3 protein: CASSFVTVGQAFF
V gene: TRBV5-6
J gene: TRBJ1-1
CDR3 length: 13

CDR3 protein: CASSPPLWTSVGTDTQYF
V gene: TRBV7-2
J gene: TRBJ2-3
CDR3 length: 18

CDR3 protein: CATSRAENNQPQHF
V gene: TRBV24-1
J gene: TRBJ1-5
CDR3 length: 14

CDR3 protein: CAISQTGGDYEQYF
V gene: TRBV10-3
J gene: TRBJ2-7
CDR3 length: 14

CDR3 protein: CASSLGDRGEADTQYF
V gene: TRBV5-1
J gene: TRBJ2-3
CDR3 length: 16

CDR3 protein: CSVPTGGSYGYTF
V gene: TRBV29-1
J gene: TRBJ1-2
CDR3 length: 13

CDR3 protein: CASSQGTSGGADTQYF
V gene: TRBV4-1
J gene: TRBJ2-3
CDR3 length: 16

CDR3 protein: CASSFGTGWATLYF
V gene: TRBV5-4
J gene: TRBJ2-3
CDR3 length: 14

CDR3 protein: CASSLTSGGLETQYF
V gene: TRBV5-1
J gene: TRBJ2-5
CDR3 length: 15

CDR3 protein: CASSSGGETDTQYF
V gene: TRBV5-1
J gene: TRBJ2-3
CDR3 length: 14

CDR3 protein: CASSLGQGYNQPQHF
V gene: TRBV5-8
J gene: TRBJ1-5
CDR3 length: 15

CDR3 protein: CASSVDSGGRETQYF
V gene: TRBV9
J gene: TRBJ2-5
CDR3 length: 15

CDR3 protein: CASSEASKNIQYF
V gene: TRBV10-2
J gene: TRBJ2-4
CDR3 length: 13

CDR3 protein: CASSTTGLTDTQYF
V gene: TRBV7-3
J gene: TRBJ2-3
CDR3 length: 14

CDR3 protein: CASSTSFGYTF
V gene: TRBV5-6
J gene: TRBJ1-2
CDR3 length: 11

CDR3 protein: CASSSRADTQYF
V gene: TRBV12-3/TRBV12-4
J gene: TRBJ2-3
CDR3 length: 12

CDR3 protein: CASSTGQGALGYTF
V gene: TRBV5-1
J gene: TRBJ1-2
CDR3 length: 14

CDR3 protein: CASSRARNEKLFF
V gene: TRBV18
J gene: TRBJ1-4
CDR3 length: 13

CDR3 protein: CASSQFLTRVYYEQYF
V gene: TRBV4-3
J gene: TRBJ2-7
CDR3 length: 16

CDR3 protein: CSARRTGSEQYF
V gene: TRBV20-1
J gene: TRBJ2-7
CDR3 length: 12

CDR3 protein: CASSYSRQSNQPQHF
V gene: TRBV6-5
J gene: TRBJ1-5
CDR3 length: 15

CDR3 protein: CASSLAVRDTEAFF
V gene: TRBV5-1
J gene: TRBJ1-1
CDR3 length: 14

CDR3 protein: CASSGWGTNYNEQFF
V gene: TRBV2
J gene: TRBJ2-1
CDR3 length: 15

CDR3 protein: CASSSGAANSPLHF
V gene: TRBV6-6
J gene: TRBJ1-6
CDR3 length: 14

CDR3 protein: CASSYESDTEAFF
V gene: TRBV6-2/TRBV6-3
J gene: TRBJ1-1
CDR3 length: 13

CDR3 protein: CASSEPLDTF
V gene: TRBV2
J gene: TRBJ1-2
CDR3 length: 10

CDR3 protein: CASSPTGTSGNEQFF
V gene: TRBV9
J gene: TRBJ2-1
CDR3 length: 15

CDR3 protein: CASSLVGFGNTIYF
V gene: TRBV5-1
J gene: TRBJ1-3
CDR3 length: 14

CDR3 protein: CATRPGAGETQYF
V gene: TRBV24-1
J gene: TRBJ2-5
CDR3 length: 13

CDR3 protein: CASSLGQGQGETQYF
V gene: TRBV5-4
J gene: TRBJ2-5
CDR3 length: 15

CDR3 protein: CASRKAINTEAFF
V gene: TRBV4-3
J gene: TRBJ1-1
CDR3 length: 13

CDR3 protein: CASSFVGANTEAFF
V gene: TRBV5-1
J gene: TRBJ1-1
CDR3 length: 14

CDR3 protein: CASSLELAGGFLDEQFF
V gene: TRBV11-2
J gene: TRBJ2-1
CDR3 length: 17

CDR3 protein: CASSYSTGQLYEQYF
V gene: TRBV6-5
J gene: TRBJ2-7
CDR3 length: 15

CDR3 protein: CASSSGYGELFF
V gene: TRBV12-3/TRBV12-4
J gene: TRBJ2-2
CDR3 length: 12